A single T cell receptor beta chain is shown here with its context. As for treatment: oral pan-JAK inhibitor, 5-10 mg twice daily. Extracted RNA was reverse transcribed, and the resulting cDNA served as sequencing template. Only in-frame clones appear in the TCRdb table, and some are missing; sequencing was by immunoSEQ multiplex PCR. The table records 90,000 to 150,000 clones, around 56% of them present only once. The sample belongs to a study of CD8+ T cells in alopecia areata. Germline V gene lookup returns CDR1 MGHRA and CDR2 YSYEKL. The CDR3 is 12 amino acids. With 5 bases removed from V and 8 bases from J, the gap between germline ends came to 12 bases.

The origin of this receptor is a human donor with alopecia areata. The chain employs TRBV4-1 and TRBJ1-2, with TRBD1 as a possible D gene (5 bases). Sequenced here: CD4+ T cells sorted from blood, sampled at week 4, from a patient treated with tofacitinib. This chain's CDR3 is CASSTGVKGYTF. DNA of the CDR3: TGCGCCAGCAGCACAGGCGTTAAGGGCTACACCTTC.